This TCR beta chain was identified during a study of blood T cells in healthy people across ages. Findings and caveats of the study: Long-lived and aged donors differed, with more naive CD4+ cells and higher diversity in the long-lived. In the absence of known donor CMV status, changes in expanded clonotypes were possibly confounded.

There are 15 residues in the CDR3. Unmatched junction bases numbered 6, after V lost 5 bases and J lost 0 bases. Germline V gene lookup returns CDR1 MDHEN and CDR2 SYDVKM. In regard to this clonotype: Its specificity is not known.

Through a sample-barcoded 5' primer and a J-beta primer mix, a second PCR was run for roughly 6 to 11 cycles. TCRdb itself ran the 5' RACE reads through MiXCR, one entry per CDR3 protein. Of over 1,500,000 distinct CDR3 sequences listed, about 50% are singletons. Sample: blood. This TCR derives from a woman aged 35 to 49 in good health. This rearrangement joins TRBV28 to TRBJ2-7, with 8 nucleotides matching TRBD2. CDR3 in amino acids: CASSLIGGGSYEQYF. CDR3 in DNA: TGTGCCAGCAGTCTTATCGGGGGGGGCTCCTACGAGCAGTACTTC.